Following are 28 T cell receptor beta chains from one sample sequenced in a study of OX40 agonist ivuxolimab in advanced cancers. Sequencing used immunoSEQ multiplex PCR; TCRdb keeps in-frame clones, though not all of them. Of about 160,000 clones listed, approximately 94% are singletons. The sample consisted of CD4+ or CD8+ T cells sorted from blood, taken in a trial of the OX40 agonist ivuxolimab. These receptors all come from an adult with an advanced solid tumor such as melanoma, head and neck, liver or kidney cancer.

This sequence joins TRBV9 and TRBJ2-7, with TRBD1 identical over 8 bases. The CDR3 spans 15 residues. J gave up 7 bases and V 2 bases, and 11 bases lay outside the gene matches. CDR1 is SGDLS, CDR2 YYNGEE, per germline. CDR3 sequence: CASSVNGQGLREQYF. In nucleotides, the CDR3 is TGTGCCAGCAGCGTGAACGGACAGGGTCTTCGAGAGCAGTACTTC.

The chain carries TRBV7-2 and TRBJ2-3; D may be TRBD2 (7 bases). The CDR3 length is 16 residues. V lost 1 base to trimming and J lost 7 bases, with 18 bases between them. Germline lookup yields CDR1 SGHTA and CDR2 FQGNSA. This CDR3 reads CASSLEGGPSSYTQYF. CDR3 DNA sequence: TGTGCCAGCAGCTTAGAGGGGGGGCCTAGTTCATATACGCAGTATTTT.

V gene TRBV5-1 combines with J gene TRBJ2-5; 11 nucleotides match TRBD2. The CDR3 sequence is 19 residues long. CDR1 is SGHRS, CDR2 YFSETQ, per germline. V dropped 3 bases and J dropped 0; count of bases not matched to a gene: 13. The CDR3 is CASSSPRWGLADHQETQYF. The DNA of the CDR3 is TGCGCCAGCAGCTCACCCCGATGGGGACTAGCGGACCACCAAGAGACCCAGTACTTC.

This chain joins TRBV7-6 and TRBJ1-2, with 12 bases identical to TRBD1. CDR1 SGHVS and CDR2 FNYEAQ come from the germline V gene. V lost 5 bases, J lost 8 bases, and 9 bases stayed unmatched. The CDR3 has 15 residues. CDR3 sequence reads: CASSLPGQGAVGYTF. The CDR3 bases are TGTGCCAGCAGCCTACCGGGACAGGGGGCTGTCGGCTACACCTTC.

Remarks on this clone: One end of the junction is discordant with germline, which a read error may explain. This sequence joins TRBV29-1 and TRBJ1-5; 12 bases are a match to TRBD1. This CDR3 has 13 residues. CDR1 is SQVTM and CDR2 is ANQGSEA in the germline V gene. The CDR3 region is CSAGTGGNEPQHF. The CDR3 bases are TGCAGCGCCGGGACAGGGGGCAATGAGCCCCAGCATTTT.

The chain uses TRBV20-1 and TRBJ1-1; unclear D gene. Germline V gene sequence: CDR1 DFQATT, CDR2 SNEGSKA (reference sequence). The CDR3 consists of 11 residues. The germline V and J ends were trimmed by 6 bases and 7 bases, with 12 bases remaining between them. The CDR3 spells CSAIGRNEAFF. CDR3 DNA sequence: TGCAGTGCCATCGGACGGAATGAAGCTTTCTTT.

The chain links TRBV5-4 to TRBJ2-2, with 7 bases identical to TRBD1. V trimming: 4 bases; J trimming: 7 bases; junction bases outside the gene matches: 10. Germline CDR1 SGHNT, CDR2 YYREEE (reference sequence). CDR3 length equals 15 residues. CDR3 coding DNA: TGTGCCAGCAGCGTGGCGCAGGGGGATAACGGGGAGCTGTTTTTT. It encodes CASSVAQGDNGELFF.

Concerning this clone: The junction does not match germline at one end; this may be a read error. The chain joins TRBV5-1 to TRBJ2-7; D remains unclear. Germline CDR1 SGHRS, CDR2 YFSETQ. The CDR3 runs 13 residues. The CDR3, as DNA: TGCGCCAGTAGCTCGCGTGGCTCCTACGAGCAGTACTTC. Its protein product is CASSSRGSYEQYF.

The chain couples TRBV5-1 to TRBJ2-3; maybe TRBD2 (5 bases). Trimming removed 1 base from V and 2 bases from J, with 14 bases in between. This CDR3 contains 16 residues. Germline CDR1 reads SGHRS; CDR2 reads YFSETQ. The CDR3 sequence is CASSLSASRYTDTQYF. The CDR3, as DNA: TGCGCCAGCAGCTTGTCGGCTAGCCGCTACACAGATACGCAGTATTTT.

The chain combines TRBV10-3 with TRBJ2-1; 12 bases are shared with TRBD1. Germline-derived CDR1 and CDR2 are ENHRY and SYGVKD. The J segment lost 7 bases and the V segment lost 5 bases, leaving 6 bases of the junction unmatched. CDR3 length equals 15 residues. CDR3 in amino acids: CAISQGQGAINEQFF. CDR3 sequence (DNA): TGTGCCATCAGTCAGGGACAGGGGGCCATTAATGAGCAGTTCTTC.

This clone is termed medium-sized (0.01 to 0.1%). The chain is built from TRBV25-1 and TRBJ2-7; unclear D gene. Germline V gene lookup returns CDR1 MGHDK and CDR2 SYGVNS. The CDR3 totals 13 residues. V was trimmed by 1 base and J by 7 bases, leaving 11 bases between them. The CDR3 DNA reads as TGTGCCAGCAGTGAATCAGTATATTGGGAGCAGTACTTC. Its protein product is CASSESVYWEQYF.

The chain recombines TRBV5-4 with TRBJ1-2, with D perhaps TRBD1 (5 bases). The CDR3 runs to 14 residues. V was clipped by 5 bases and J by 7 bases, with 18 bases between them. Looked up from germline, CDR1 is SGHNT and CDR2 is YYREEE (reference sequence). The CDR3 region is CASSRWDSPVGYTF. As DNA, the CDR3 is TGTGCCAGCAGTCGATGGGACTCGCCCGTTGGCTACACCTTC. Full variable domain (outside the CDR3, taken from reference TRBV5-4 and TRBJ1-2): ETGVTQSPTHLIKTRGQQVTLRCSSQSGHNTVSWYQQALGQGPQFIFQYYREEENGRGNFPPRFSGLQFPNYSSELNVNALELDDSALYLCASSRWDSPVGYTFGSGTRLTVV.

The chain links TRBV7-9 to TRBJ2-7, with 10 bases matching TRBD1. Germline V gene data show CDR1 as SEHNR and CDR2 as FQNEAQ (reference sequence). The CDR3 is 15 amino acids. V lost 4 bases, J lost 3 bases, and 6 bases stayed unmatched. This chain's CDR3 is CASSSRDRGVYEQYF. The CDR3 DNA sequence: TGTGCCAGCAGCTCCCGGGACAGGGGAGTCTACGAGCAGTACTTC.

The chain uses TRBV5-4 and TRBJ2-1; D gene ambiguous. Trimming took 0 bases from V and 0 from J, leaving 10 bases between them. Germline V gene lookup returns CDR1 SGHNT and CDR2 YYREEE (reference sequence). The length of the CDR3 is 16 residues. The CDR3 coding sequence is TGTGCCAGCAGCTTGGAGGTGATCGGCTCCTACAATGAGCAGTTCTTC. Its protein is CASSLEVIGSYNEQFF.

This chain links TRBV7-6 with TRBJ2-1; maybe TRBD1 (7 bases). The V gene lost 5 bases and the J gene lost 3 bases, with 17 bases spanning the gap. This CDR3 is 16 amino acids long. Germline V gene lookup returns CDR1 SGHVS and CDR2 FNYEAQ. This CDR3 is CASSLRGGGDYNEQFF. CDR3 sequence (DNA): TGTGCCAGCAGCCTTAGAGGGGGCGGGGACTACAATGAGCAGTTCTTC.

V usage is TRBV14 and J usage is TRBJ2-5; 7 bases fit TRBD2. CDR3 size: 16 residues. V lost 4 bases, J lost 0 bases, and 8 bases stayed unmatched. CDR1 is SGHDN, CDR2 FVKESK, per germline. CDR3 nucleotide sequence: TGTGCCAGCAGCCCCGAGCGGGACCTAAACCAAGAGACCCAGTACTTC. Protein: CASSPERDLNQETQYF.

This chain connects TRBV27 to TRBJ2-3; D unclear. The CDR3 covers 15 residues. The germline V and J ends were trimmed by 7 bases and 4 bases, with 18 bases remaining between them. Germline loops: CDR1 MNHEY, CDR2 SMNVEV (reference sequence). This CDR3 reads CASKFLLVRSDTQYF. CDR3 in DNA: TGTGCCAGCAAGTTTTTATTGGTCCGCTCAGATACGCAGTATTTT.

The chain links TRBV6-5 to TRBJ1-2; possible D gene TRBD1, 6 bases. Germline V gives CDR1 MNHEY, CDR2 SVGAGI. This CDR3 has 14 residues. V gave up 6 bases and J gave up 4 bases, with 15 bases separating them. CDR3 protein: CASSLQGESYGYTF. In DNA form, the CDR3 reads TGTGCCAGCAGCTTACAGGGCGAGAGCTATGGCTACACCTTC.

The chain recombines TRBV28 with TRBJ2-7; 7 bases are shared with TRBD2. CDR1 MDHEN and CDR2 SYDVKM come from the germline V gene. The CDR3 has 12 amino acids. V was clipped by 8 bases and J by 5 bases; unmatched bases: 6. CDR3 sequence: CASGLVSHEQYF. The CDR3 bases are TGTGCCAGCGGACTAGTCAGCCACGAGCAGTACTTC.

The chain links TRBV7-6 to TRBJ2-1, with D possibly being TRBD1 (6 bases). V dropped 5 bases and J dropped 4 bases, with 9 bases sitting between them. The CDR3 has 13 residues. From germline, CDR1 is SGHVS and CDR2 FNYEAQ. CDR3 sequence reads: CASSQDRYNEQFF. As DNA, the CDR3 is TGTGCCAGCAGCCAGGACAGATACAATGAGCAGTTCTTC.

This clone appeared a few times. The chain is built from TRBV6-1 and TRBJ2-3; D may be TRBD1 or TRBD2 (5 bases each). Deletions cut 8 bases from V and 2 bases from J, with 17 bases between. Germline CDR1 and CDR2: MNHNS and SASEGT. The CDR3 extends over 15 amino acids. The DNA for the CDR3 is TGTGCCAGCGGGGGTAGAGAAAGGCTCACAGATACGCAGTATTTT. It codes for CASGGRERLTDTQYF.

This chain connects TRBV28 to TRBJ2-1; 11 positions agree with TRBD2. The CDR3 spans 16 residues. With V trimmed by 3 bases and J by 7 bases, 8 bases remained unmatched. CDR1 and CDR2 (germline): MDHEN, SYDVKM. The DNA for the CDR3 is TGTGCCAGCAGTTTGACCTATTCTAGCGGGAGGAATGAGCAGTTCTTC. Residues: CASSLTYSSGRNEQFF.

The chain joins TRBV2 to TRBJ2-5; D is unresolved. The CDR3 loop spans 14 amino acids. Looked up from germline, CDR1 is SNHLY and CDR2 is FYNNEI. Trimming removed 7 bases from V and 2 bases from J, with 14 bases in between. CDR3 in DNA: TGTGCCAGCACTGGTGCGGCTGGACAAGAGACCCAGTACTTC. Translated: CASTGAAGQETQYF.

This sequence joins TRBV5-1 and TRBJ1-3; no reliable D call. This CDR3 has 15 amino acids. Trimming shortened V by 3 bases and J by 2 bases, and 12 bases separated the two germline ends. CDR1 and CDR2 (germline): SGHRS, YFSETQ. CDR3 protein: CASSSTGSTGNTIYF. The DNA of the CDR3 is TGCGCCAGCAGCTCCACTGGGAGTACTGGAAACACCATATATTTT.

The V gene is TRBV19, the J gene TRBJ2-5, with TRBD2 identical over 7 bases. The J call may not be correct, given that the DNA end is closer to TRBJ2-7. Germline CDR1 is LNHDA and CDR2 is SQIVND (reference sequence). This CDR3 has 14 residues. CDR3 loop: CASTPWRGSYEQYF. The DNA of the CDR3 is TGTGCCAGTACCCCTTGGCGGGGGAGCTACGAGCAGTACTTC.

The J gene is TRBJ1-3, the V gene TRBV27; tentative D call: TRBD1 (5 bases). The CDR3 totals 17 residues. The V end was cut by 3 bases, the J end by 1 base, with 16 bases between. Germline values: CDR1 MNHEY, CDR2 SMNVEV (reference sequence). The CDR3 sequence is CASSLNVGGLSGNTIYF. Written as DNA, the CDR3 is TGTGCCAGCAGTTTGAACGTCGGGGGACTTTCTGGAAACACCATATATTTT.

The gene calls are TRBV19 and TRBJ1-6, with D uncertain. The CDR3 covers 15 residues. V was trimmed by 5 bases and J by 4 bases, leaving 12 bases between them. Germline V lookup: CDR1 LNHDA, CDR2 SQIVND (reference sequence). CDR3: CASSPGIRYNSPLHF. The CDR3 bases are TGTGCCAGTAGTCCGGGAATTCGATATAATTCACCCCTCCACTTT.

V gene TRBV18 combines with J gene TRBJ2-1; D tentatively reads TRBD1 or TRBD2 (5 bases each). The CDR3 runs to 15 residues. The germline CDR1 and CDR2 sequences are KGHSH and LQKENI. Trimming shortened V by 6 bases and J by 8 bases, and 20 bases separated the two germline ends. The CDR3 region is CASSPLTRGGDEQFF. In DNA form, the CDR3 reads TGTGCCAGCTCCCCGCTGACACGGGGCGGCGATGAGCAGTTCTTC.